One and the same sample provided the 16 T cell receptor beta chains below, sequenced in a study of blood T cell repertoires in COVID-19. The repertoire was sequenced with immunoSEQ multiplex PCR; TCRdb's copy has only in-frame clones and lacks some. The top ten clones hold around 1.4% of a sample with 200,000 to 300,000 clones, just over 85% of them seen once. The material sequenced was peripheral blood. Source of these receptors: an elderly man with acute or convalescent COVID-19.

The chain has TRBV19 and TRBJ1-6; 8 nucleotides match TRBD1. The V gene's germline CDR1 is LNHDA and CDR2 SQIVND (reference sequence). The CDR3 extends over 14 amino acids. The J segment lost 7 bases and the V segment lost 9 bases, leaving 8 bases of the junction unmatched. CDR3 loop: CASDTGTGNSPLHF. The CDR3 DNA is TGTGCCAGCGATACCGGGACAGGAAATTCACCCCTCCACTTT. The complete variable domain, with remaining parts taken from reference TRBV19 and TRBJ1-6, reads DGGITQSPKYLFRKEGQNVTLSCEQNLNHDAMYWYRQDPGQGLRLIYYSQIVNDFQKGDIAEGYSVSREKKESFPLTVTSAQKNPTAFYLCASDTGTGNSPLHFGNGTRLTVT.

Written as DNA, the CDR3 is TGTGCCAGCAGTCCAGGGGGCGAGGTCGATCAGCCCCAGCATTTT. Translated: CASSPGGEVDQPQHF. This chain uses TRBV6-5 with TRBJ1-5; the match to TRBD1 covers 8 bases. The CDR3 has 15 residues. From germline, CDR1 is MNHEY and CDR2 SVGAGI. After removal of 5 bases from V and 5 bases from J, the junction contained 8 bases not matched to a gene.

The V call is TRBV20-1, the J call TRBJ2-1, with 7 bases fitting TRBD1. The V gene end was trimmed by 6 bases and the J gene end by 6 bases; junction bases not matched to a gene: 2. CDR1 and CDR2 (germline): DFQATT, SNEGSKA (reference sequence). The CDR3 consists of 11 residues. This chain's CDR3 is CSAEGANEQFF. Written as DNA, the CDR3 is TGCAGTGCCGAGGGGGCCAATGAGCAGTTCTTC.

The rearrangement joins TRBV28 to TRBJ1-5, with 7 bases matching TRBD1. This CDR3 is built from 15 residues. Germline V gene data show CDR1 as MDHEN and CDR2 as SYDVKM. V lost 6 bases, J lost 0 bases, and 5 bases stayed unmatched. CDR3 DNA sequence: TGTGCCAGCAGGGGACAGATCTATAGCAATCAGCCCCAGCATTTT. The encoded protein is CASRGQIYSNQPQHF.

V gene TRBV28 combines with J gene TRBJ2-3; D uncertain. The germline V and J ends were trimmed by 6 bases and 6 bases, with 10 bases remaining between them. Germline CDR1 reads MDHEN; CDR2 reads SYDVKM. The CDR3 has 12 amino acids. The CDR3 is CASSGVADTQYF. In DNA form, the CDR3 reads TGTGCCAGCAGCGGAGTAGCCGATACGCAGTATTTT. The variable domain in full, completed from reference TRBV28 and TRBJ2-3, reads DVKVTQSSRYLVKRTGEKVFLECVQDMDHENMFWYRQDPGLGLRLIYFSYDVKMKEKGDIPEGYSVSREKKERFSLILESASTNQTSMYLCASSGVADTQYFGPGTRLTVL.

The CDR3 region has the DNA TGTGCCACCAGTGATTCTAGCGGAGCTAGCACAGATACGCAGTATTTT. As protein: CATSDSSGASTDTQYF. The genes are TRBV24-1 and TRBJ2-3; 7 nucleotides match TRBD2. The V gene's germline CDR1 is KGHDR and CDR2 SFDVKD. V trimming: 2 bases; J trimming: 0 bases; junction bases outside the gene matches: 4. This CDR3 has 16 amino acids.

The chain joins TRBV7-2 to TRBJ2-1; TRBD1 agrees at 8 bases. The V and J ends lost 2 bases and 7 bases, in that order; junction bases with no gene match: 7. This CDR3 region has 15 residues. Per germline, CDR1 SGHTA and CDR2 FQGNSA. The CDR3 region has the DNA TGTGCCAGCAGCTTAACCTGGACAGGGCAAAATGAGCAGTTCTTC. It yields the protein CASSLTWTGQNEQFF. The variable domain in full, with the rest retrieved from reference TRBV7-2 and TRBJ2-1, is GAGVSQSPSNKVTEKGKDVELRCDPISGHTALYWYRQSLGQGLEFLIYFQGNSAPDKSGLPSDRFSAERTGGSVSTLTIQRTQQEDSAVYLCASSLTWTGQNEQFFGPGTRLTVL.

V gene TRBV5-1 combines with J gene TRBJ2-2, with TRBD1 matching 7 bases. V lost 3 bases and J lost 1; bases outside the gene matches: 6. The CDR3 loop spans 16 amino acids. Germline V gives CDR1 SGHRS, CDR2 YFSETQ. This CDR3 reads CASSSGTARNTGELFF. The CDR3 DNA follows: TGCGCCAGCAGCTCGGGGACAGCTAGGAACACCGGGGAGCTGTTTTTT.

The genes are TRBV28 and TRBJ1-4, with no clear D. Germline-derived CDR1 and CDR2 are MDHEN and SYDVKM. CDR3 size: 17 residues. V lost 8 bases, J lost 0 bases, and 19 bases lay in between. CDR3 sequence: CASLDISSSSTNEKLFF. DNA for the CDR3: TGTGCCAGCCTAGATATCTCGTCGTCCTCAACTAATGAAAAACTGTTTTTT.

Written as DNA, the CDR3 is TGTGCCAGTAGTATAAGACAGCCGACTAACTATGGCTACACCTTC. Protein product: CASSIRQPTNYGYTF. The chain is built from TRBV19 and TRBJ1-2; D is perhaps TRBD1 (5 bases). V shed 2 bases and J shed 0 bases, with 10 bases lying between them. CDR1 LNHDA and CDR2 SQIVND come from the germline V gene (reference sequence). The CDR3 covers 15 residues.

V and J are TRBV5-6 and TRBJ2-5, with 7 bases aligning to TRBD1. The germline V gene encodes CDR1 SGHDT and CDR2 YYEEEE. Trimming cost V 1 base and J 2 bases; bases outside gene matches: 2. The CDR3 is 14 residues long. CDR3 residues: CASSLTGDQETQYF. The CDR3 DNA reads TGTGCCAGCAGCTTGACAGGGGATCAAGAGACCCAGTACTTC.

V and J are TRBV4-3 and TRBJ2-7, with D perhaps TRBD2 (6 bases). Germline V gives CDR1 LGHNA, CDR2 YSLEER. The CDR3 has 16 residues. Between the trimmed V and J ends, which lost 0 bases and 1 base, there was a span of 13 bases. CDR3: CASSQDVQGGSYEQYF. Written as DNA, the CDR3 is TGCGCCAGCAGCCAAGATGTGCAGGGAGGTTCCTACGAGCAGTACTTC.

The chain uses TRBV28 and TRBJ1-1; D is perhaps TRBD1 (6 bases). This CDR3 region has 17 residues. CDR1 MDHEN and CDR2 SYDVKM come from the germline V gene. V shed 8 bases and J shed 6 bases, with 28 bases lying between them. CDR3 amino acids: CASGMQQGGILMSEAFF. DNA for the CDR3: TGTGCCAGCGGGATGCAACAGGGAGGGATTTTGATGTCTGAAGCTTTCTTT.

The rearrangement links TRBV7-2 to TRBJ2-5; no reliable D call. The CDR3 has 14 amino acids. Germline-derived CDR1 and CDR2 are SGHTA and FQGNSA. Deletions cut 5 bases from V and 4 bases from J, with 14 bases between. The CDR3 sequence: CASSTRRGRETQYF. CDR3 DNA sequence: TGTGCCAGCAGCACCAGACGAGGCCGAGAGACCCAGTACTTC.

The CDR3 spells CASTLTSGVTDTQYF. CDR3 bases: TGTGCCAGCACCCTAACTAGCGGGGTTACAGATACGCAGTATTTT. The chain links TRBV5-4 to TRBJ2-3; 10 nucleotides align to TRBD2. V lost 6 bases, J lost 3 bases, and 7 bases stayed unmatched. The CDR3 contains 15 residues. Germline V CDR1 and CDR2: SGHNT, YYREEE (reference sequence).

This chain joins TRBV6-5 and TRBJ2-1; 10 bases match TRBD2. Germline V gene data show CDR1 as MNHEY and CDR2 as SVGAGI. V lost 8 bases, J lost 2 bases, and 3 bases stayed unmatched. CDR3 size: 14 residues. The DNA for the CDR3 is TGTGCCAGCCTTAGCGGGGGGCCCTACAATGAGCAGTTCTTC. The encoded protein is CASLSGGPYNEQFF.